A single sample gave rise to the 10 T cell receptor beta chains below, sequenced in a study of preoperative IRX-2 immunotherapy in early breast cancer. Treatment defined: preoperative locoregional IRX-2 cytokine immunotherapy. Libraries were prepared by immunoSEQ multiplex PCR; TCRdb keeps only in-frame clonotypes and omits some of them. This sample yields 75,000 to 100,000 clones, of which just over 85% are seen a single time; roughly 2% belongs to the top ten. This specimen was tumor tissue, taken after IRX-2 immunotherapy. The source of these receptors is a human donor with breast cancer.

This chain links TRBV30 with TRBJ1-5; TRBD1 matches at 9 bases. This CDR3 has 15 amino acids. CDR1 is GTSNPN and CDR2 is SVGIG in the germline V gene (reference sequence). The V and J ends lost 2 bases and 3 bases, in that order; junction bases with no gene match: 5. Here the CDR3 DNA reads TGTGCCTGGAGTCTCCGGGACAGGGACAATCAGCCCCAGCATTTT. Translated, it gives CAWSLRDRDNQPQHF.

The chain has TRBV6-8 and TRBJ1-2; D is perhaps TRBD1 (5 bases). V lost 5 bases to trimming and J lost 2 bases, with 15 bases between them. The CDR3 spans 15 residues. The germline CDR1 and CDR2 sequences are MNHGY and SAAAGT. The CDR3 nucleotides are TGTGCCAGCAGTGAGGGAATCCACAGGAACTATGGCTACACCTTC. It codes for CASSEGIHRNYGYTF.

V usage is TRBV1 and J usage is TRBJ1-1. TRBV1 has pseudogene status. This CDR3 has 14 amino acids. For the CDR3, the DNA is TGCGCCAGCAGCGGGCGGACGATGAACACTGAAGCTTTCTTT. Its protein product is CASSGRTMNTEAFF.

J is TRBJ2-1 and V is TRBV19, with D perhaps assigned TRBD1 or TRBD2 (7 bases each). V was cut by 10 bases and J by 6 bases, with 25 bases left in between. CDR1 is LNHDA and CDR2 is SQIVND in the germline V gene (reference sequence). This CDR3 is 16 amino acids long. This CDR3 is CATKPTEAGGGNEQFF. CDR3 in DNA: TGTGCCACCAAACCTACTGAGGCAGGGGGGGGCAATGAGCAGTTCTTC. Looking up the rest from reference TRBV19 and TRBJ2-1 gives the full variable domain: DGGITQSPKYLFRKEGQNVTLSCEQNLNHDAMYWYRQDPGQGLRLIYYSQIVNDFQKGDIAEGYSVSREKKESFPLTVTSAQKNPTAFYLCATKPTEAGGGNEQFFGPGTRLTVL.

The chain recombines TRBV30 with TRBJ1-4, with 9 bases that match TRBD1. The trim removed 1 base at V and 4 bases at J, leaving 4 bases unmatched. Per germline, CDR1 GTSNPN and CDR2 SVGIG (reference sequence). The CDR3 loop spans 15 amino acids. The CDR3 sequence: CAWSGGTGNNEKLFF. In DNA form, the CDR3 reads TGTGCCTGGAGTGGCGGGACAGGGAATAATGAAAAACTGTTTTTT. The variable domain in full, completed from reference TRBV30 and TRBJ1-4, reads SQTIHQWPATLVQPVGSPLSLECTVEGTSNPNLYWYRQAAGRGLQLLFYSVGIGQISSEVPQNLSASRPQDRQFILSSKKLLLSDSGFYLCAWSGGTGNNEKLFFGSGTQLSVL.

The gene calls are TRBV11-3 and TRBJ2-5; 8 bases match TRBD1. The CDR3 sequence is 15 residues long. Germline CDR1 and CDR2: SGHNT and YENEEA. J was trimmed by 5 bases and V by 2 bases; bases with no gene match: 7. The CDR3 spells CASSLMAGGDETQYF. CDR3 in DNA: TGTGCCAGCAGCTTAATGGCAGGGGGCGATGAGACCCAGTACTTC.

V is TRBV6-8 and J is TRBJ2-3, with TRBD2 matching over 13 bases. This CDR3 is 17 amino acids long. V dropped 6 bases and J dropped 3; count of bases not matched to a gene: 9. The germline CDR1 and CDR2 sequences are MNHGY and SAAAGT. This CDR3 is CASSPRLAGGGTDTQYF. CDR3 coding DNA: TGTGCCAGCAGCCCTCGACTAGCGGGAGGTGGGACAGATACGCAGTATTTT.

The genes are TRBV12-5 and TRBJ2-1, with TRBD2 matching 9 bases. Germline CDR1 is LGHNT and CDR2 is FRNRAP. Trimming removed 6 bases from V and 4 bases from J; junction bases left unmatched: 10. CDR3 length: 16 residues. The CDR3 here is CASGGGRANLYNEQFF. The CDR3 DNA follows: TGTGCTAGTGGGGGCGGGAGGGCCAATTTGTACAATGAGCAGTTCTTC. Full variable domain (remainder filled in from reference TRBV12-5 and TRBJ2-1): DARVTQTPRHKVTEMGQEVTMRCQPILGHNTVFWYRQTMMQGLELLAYFRNRAPLDDSGMPKDRFSAEMPDATLATLKIQPSEPRDSAVYFCASGGGRANLYNEQFFGPGTRLTVL.

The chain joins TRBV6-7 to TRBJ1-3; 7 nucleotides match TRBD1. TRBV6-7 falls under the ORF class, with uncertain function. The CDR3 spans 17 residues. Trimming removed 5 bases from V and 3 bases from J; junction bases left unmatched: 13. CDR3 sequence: CASSEKGTASLGNTIYF. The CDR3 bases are TGTGCCAGCAGTGAAAAGGGGACAGCCTCCCTTGGAAACACCATATATTTT.

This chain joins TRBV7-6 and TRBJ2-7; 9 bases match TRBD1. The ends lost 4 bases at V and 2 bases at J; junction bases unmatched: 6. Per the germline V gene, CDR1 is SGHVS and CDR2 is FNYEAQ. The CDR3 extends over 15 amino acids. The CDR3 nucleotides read TGTGCCAGCAGCTCCTACAGGGGGCTTGCCTACGAGCAGTACTTC. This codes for CASSSYRGLAYEQYF.